The present TCR beta chain was sequenced within a study of shared clonotypes between healthy human individuals (TCRdb year 2020). Study-level background: The cohort included a few men and two women between 18 and 49 years of age. For each donor, three plates each were used for CD4 naive and CD4 memory, two plates were used for CD8 naive, and one plate was used for CD8 memory. Leukapheresis yielded between about 0.85 and 9.5 billion PBMCs per donor. To increase sequencing depth and limit assay-specific biases, different laboratories used diverse techniques to prepare libraries and sequence TCR repertoires. The study deeply sequenced blood TCR repertoires of about 5 healthy adults to estimate repertoire size and the extent of clonotype sharing between individuals. The paper's findings and limits, for the study overall: Based on pairwise subsampling, the degree of clonotype sharing among donors was expected to be affected by sequencing depth. Because the study included only a small number of donors, the genetic and exposure-history diversity represented was limited. Naive subsets generally had larger estimated clonotype richness than memory subsets did. Sharing across a few donors was observed for roughly 5.4% of naive CD4, 3% to 3.5% of naive CD8, about 2.3% of memory CD4, and approximately 0.41% of memory CD8 clonotypes. Only blood was sampled, and tissue TCR repertoires likely differ from those in blood. Clonotypes shared by all four sorted-subset donors showed higher generation probabilities than non-shared clonotypes. Incomplete sequencing was indicated by rarefaction of sorted-subset datasets, despite the large sequencing depth.

TCR CDR3 regions were amplified from genomic DNA by multiplex PCR using the deep immunoSEQ assay. Extracted genomic DNA from each cell subset was spread evenly across all wells of several immunoSEQ 96-well plates, with each plate serving as a replicate. For sorted subsets, each replicate PCR was loaded with 200 ng genomic DNA, equivalent to 30,000 or so T cell genomes. Purified libraries were quantified with a Qubit 3.0 fluorometer, sized on a Bioanalyzer 2100, and re-quantified with the KAPA Library Quantification kit. A separate single-read 150-cycle Illumina NextSeq 550 flow cell was used to sequence each immunoSEQ 96-well plate. The study's processing was this. Because the immunoSEQ output held only junctional sequences and lacked quality scores, the filtering could not match the filtering applied to full-length reads. To assign V/J genes and CDR3, sequences were annotated against IMGT germline references using PyIR, a Python wrapper for IgBLAST v1.9. Reads were filtered out if the reads had weak V/J assignments (E-value above 1e-6), no CDR3, stop codons, out-of-frame junctions, or ambiguous translated residues. V3J clonotypes were defined as sequences sharing the same inferred V gene, J gene, and CDR3 amino acid sequence. Percentage overlap between repertoires was calculated by dividing the number of shared unique clonotypes by the size of the smaller repertoire. Richness of each repertoire was evaluated using RTK rarefaction, the Chao1 estimator, and Recon v2.1 estimates of unobserved clonotypes. OLGA was used to compute generation probabilities for all TCRbeta clonotypes that the gDNA method yielded from a few donors. Drawn from immuneACCESS, this table holds only the in-frame rearrangements with V and J called that TCRdb kept. Clones are partly lost; checked studies trace under half to an unresolved V gene and leave the rest unexplained. Clonal size and the V and J genes are those of that table, whereas D and trimming came from the DNA. Counted in this sample were over 800,000 clones; around 93% of them appeared once. The top ten clones comprise about 25% of the sample.

A note on this clone: Its binding antigen is unknown. No base quality information exists; no much larger clone differs at one position.

Trimming removed 5 bases from V and 7 bases from J; the gene matches leave 6 bases unexplained. The CDR3, from cysteine to phenylalanine, totals 14 residues. Only the CDR3 DNA is retained, 42 bases long and in frame from the first base. CDR1 and CDR2 are drawn from the germline V gene: ENHRY, SYGVKD. CD8 naive samples were CD45RO-negative cells positively selected for CCR7, giving a CD45RA+CCR7+ population that excluded TemRA cells. Healthy HIV-negative adults with no recently reported acute infections or vaccinations were included as donors. Only Caucasian adults living in Nashville, Tennessee, USA were represented among the donors. Blood was collected by leukapheresis, and PBMCs were isolated by Ficoll-Histopaque density gradient centrifugation and then cryopreserved in liquid nitrogen vapor phase. Analytical flow cytometry was used to check the purity and quantity of every magnetically sorted T cell population. Genomic DNA was isolated from each sorted fraction and quantified by UV absorbance on a Nanodrop 2000c.

Sequenced input: naive CD8+ T cells sorted from blood. The cell subset or site label for this specimen denotes: CD45RA+CCR7+. The sequence links TRBV10-3 to TRBJ2-1, with 9 middle bases fitting TRBD2. The receptor's source is a man aged 25 to 40 in good health. CDR3 protein: CAISPASGRNEQFF. DNA sequence: TGTGCCATCAGTCCGGCCAGCGGGAGGAATGAGCAGTTCTTC.